Each of the 6 T cell receptor beta chains below was sequenced from the same sample in a study of T cell repertoires in cytomegalovirus infection. These receptors have no identified antigens. TCRdb passed the reads through MiXCR, listing each CDR3 protein once. Among roughly 990,000 distinct CDR3 sequences listed, around 29% were seen once. Sequencing used cultured CD8+ T cells from PBMCs, obtained from culture after CMV antigen stimulation. Source of these receptors: a human donor in good health (CMV status not recorded). Some clones in this sample may be carry-over from other donors' samples.

The gene calls are TRBV24-1 and TRBJ1-1; 7 positions match TRBD1. V was pared by 3 bases and J by 5 bases, with 14 bases of the junction left unmatched. In germline, CDR1 is KGHDR, CDR2 SFDVKD. The CDR3 loop spans 17 amino acids. The DNA for the CDR3 is TGTGCCACCAGTGATGGACTTAAAGACAGGGCTGGGACTGAAGCTTTCTTT. Amino acids: CATSDGLKDRAGTEAFF.

Note on this clonotype: Mismatch with germline at one junction end may stem from a read error. The chain combines TRBV3-1 with TRBJ2-1; either TRBD1 or TRBD2 may fit D (5 bases each). Looked up from germline, CDR1 is LGHDT and CDR2 is YNNKEL (reference sequence). The CDR3 runs 17 residues. The CDR3 DNA sequence: TGTGCCAGCAGCCAAGATTTCAGGGACGAGACCCTCAATGAGCAGTTCTTT. Its translation is CASSQDFRDETLNEQFF.

The rearrangement links TRBV2 to TRBJ2-7; maybe TRBD1 (6 bases). The germline V and J ends were trimmed by 4 bases and 3 bases, with 16 bases remaining between them. Germline CDR1 SNHLY, CDR2 FYNNEI. This CDR3 spans 15 amino acids. The CDR3 reads CASSAEWGQFYEQYV. The CDR3 nucleotides are TGTGCCAGCAGTGCGGAATGGGGGCAGTTCTACGAGCAGTACGTC.

V is TRBV28 and J is TRBJ2-7; 7 positions agree with TRBD2. CDR1 and CDR2 from the germline V gene are MDHEN and SYDVKM. V shed 5 bases, J shed 1 base, and the junction held 5 bases outside the gene matches. This CDR3 has 14 residues. The CDR3 sequence is CASSALGGSYEQYV. The CDR3, as DNA: TGTGCCAGCAGTGCGCTGGGGGGGTCCTACGAGCAGTACGTC.

The chain couples TRBV6-4 to TRBJ1-1; D remains unclear. CDR1 and CDR2 (germline): MRHNA, SNTAGT. The V end was cut by 3 bases, the J end by 3 bases, with 11 bases between. This CDR3 is 14 amino acids long. The chain's CDR3 is CASSERAWDTEAFF. CDR3 coding DNA: TGTGCCAGCAGTGAACGGGCCTGGGACACTGAAGCTTTCTTT.

This clonotype showed up just a few times. The chain has TRBV11-2 and TRBJ2-1, with a tentative D call TRBD1 (5 bases). The CDR3 contains 18 residues. Trimming cost V 2 bases and J 4 bases, with 21 bases left between them. From germline, CDR1 is SGHAT and CDR2 FQNNGV. The CDR3 coding sequence is TGTGCCAGCAGCTTATCAGGGCGGAAGAAATCTCGATACAATGAGCAGTTCTTC. As protein: CASSLSGRKKSRYNEQFF.